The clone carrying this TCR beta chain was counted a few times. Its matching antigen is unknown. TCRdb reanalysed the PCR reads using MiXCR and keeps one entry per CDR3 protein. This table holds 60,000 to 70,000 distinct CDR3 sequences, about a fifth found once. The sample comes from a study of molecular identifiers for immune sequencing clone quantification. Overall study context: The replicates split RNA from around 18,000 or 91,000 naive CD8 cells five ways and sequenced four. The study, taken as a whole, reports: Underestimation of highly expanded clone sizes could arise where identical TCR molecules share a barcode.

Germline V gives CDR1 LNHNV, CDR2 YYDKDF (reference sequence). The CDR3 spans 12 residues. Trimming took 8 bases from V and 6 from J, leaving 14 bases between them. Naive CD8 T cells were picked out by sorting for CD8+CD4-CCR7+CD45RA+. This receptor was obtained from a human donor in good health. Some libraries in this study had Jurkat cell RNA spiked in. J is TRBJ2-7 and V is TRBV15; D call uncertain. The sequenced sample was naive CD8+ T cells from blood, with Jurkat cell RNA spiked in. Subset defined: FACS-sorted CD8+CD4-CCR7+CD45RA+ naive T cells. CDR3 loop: CATSWANAEQYF. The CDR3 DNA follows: TGTGCCACCTCGTGGGCCAACGCCGAGCAGTACTTC.